These 18 T cell receptor beta chains came from one sample sequenced in a study of blood T cell repertoires in COVID-19. The data were produced by immunoSEQ multiplex PCR, yet TCRdb's version contains in-frame clones alone and is incomplete. The sample records some 150,000 clones, 85% to 90% being singletons. The sequenced sample consisted of peripheral blood. The receptors derive from a woman in her forties or fifties with active or convalescent COVID-19.

J is TRBJ1-2 and V is TRBV10-3, with 7 nucleotides matching TRBD1. Germline V lookup: CDR1 ENHRY, CDR2 SYGVKD. Trimming removed 7 bases from V and 8 bases from J; junction bases left unmatched: 13. The CDR3 sequence is 14 residues long. Here the CDR3 reads CAITERQGPLGYTF. The CDR3 bases are TGTGCCATCACCGAGAGACAGGGTCCTTTAGGCTACACCTTC.

This clone was seen more than once but under ten times. The V and J genes are TRBV4-1 and TRBJ1-6, with TRBD1 matching 7 bases. Trimming took 1 base from V and 8 from J; bases not matched to a gene: 17. The germline CDR1 and CDR2 sequences are MGHRA and YSYEKL. The CDR3 covers 19 residues. CDR3 protein: CASSQAPWGLVGGDSPLHF. Written as DNA, the CDR3 is TGCGCCAGCAGCCAAGCCCCCTGGGGCCTTGTAGGGGGCGATTCACCCCTCCACTTT.

This clone was detected only a few times. The chain has TRBV6-5 and TRBJ1-1; D remains ambiguous. The germline V gene encodes CDR1 MNHEY and CDR2 SVGAGI. The V end was cut by 6 bases, the J end by 6 bases, with 8 bases between. The CDR3 runs to 11 residues. In DNA, the CDR3 is TGTGCCAGCAGGATGAGTTCTGAAGCTTTCTTT. Amino acids: CASRMSSEAFF.

Only a few counts were recorded for this clone. This chain joins TRBV30 and TRBJ2-5, with D tentatively TRBD2 (6 bases). CDR1 is GTSNPN and CDR2 is SVGIG in the germline V gene (reference sequence). This CDR3 has 15 amino acids. The ends were cut back, 0 bases at V and 2 bases at J, with 13 bases in the middle. The CDR3 DNA reads TGTGCCTGGAGTGTACGAGGACTATTACAAGAGACCCAGTACTTC. Translating it yields CAWSVRGLLQETQYF.

J is TRBJ1-1 and V is TRBV7-2; D uncertain. Germline loops: CDR1 SGHTA, CDR2 FQGNSA. The CDR3 has 13 amino acids. Deletions cut 4 bases from V and 1 base from J, with 7 bases between. In DNA form, the CDR3 reads TGTGCCAGCAGCTATACAGAGAACACTGAAGCTTTCTTT. Translating gives CASSYTENTEAFF.

As DNA, the CDR3 is TGTGCCAGCAGTGCCGACAGGGGTCATTCACCCCTCCACTTT. Protein: CASSADRGHSPLHF. This chain connects TRBV25-1 to TRBJ1-6; the match to TRBD1 covers 8 bases. Germline CDR1 MGHDK, CDR2 SYGVNS. The CDR3 length is 14 residues. The ends lost 4 bases at V and 8 bases at J; junction bases unmatched: 4.

The rearrangement joins TRBV24-1 to TRBJ2-3, with 8 bases identical to TRBD2. The CDR3 loop spans 18 amino acids. Germline V gives CDR1 KGHDR, CDR2 SFDVKD. J lost 5 bases, V lost 4 bases, and 16 bases had no gene match. This CDR3 is CATSDPYERSGSRDTQYF. As DNA, the CDR3 is TGTGCCACCAGTGACCCCTATGAGCGAAGCGGGAGTCGAGATACGCAGTATTTT.

The V gene is TRBV7-3, the J gene TRBJ2-1, with D maybe TRBD1 (6 bases). The CDR3 consists of 15 residues. The germline V gene has CDR1 SGHTA and CDR2 FQGTGA. The V and J ends lost 4 bases and 5 bases respectively, with 15 bases between them. This CDR3 is CASSSGGQINNEQFF. In DNA form, the CDR3 reads TGTGCCAGCAGCTCCGGCGGACAGATTAACAATGAGCAGTTCTTC. Variable domain in full (rest from reference TRBV7-3 and TRBJ2-1): GAGVSQTPSNKVTEKGKYVELRCDPISGHTALYWYRQSLGQGPEFLIYFQGTGAADDSGLPNDRFFAVRPEGSVSTLKIQRTERGDSAVYLCASSSGGQINNEQFFGPGTRLTVL.

The CDR3 reads CASSPALPGGDNQPQHF. The CDR3 DNA reads TGTGCCAGCTCACCGGCGTTACCGGGGGGGGACAATCAGCCCCAGCATTTT. This rearrangement joins TRBV18 to TRBJ1-5; D may be TRBD1 (5 bases). With 3 bases removed from V and 3 bases from J, the gap between germline ends came to 18 bases. CDR3 length: 17 residues. Germline CDR1 reads KGHSH; CDR2 reads LQKENI.

The sample holds one count of this clone. V is TRBV10-2 and J is TRBJ2-3; TRBD2 agrees at 12 bases. Per germline, CDR1 WSHSY and CDR2 SAAADI. Losses at the gene ends were 0 bases for V and 2 bases for J; bases not matched to a gene: 3. The CDR3 spans 17 residues. The chain's CDR3 is CASSESTSGRYTDTQYF. CDR3 nucleotide sequence: TGCGCCAGCAGTGAGTCGACTAGCGGGAGATACACAGATACGCAGTATTTT.

The rearrangement joins TRBV19 to TRBJ1-5; 10 positions agree with TRBD1. Trimming cost V 5 bases and J 5 bases; bases outside gene matches: 9. The CDR3 consists of 16 residues. The germline CDR1 and CDR2 sequences are LNHDA and SQIVND (reference sequence). The CDR3 protein is CASSSRQGAMDQPQHF. The CDR3 DNA reads TGTGCCAGTAGTTCACGACAGGGGGCGATGGATCAGCCCCAGCATTTT.

The V call is TRBV7-9, the J call TRBJ2-7, with D tentatively TRBD2 (5 bases). Germline V gives CDR1 SEHNR, CDR2 FQNEAQ (reference sequence). V lost 1 base, J lost 2 bases, and 6 bases lay in between. The CDR3 runs to 13 residues. CDR3 DNA sequence: TGTGCCAGCAGCTTAGGAGGGACCTACGAGCAGTACTTC. Amino acid sequence: CASSLGGTYEQYF.

The V gene is TRBV10-3, the J gene TRBJ2-5; 12 bases match TRBD2. CDR3 length: 18 residues. Looked up from germline, CDR1 is ENHRY and CDR2 is SYGVKD. Trimming removed 0 bases from V and 2 bases from J; junction bases left unmatched: 7. This CDR3 is CAISESRTSGDHQETQYF. The CDR3 region has the DNA TGTGCCATCAGTGAGTCCCGGACTAGCGGGGACCATCAAGAGACCCAGTACTTC.

In regard to this clone: This same CDR3 is encoded by further DNA sequences in the sample. The rearrangement uses TRBV4-3 and TRBJ1-2; D uncertain. CDR1 and CDR2 from the germline V gene are LGHNA and YSLEER. V was shortened by 0 bases and J by 8 bases, with 10 bases between the two germline ends. This CDR3 region has 13 residues. This CDR3 is CASSQDRGGGYTF. The DNA of the CDR3 is TGCGCCAGCAGCCAAGATCGGGGAGGGGGCTACACCTTC.

This chain's CDR3 is CASKVAVGEYEQYF. The CDR3 nucleotides read TGTGCCAGTAAGGTAGCGGTCGGAGAATACGAGCAGTACTTC. The rearrangement links TRBV19 to TRBJ2-7; TRBD2 is a possible D gene (6 bases). The CDR3 length is 14 residues. V gave up 7 bases and J gave up 4 bases, with 17 bases separating them. Germline CDR1 and CDR2: LNHDA and SQIVND (reference sequence).

This chain connects TRBV5-1 to TRBJ2-3; 10 bases agree with TRBD2. Germline CDR1 and CDR2: SGHRS and YFSETQ. With V trimmed by 2 bases and J by 2 bases, 2 bases remained unmatched. The CDR3 consists of 15 residues. CDR3 DNA sequence: TGCGCCAGCAGCTTAGGACTAGCGGACACAGATACGCAGTATTTT. Translation: CASSLGLADTDTQYF. Full variable domain (outside the CDR3, taken from reference TRBV5-1 and TRBJ2-3): KAGVTQTPRYLIKTRGQQVTLSCSPISGHRSVSWYQQTPGQGLQFLFEYFSETQRNKGNFPGRFSGRQFSNSRSEMNVSTLELGDSALYLCASSLGLADTDTQYFGPGTRLTVL.

The gene calls are TRBV4-1 and TRBJ1-4; possible D gene TRBD1, 6 bases. V lost 1 base, J lost 6 bases, and 12 bases lay in between. CDR3 length: 15 amino acids. Germline values: CDR1 MGHRA, CDR2 YSYEKL. CDR3 loop: CASSQGESGDEKLFF. CDR3 in DNA: TGCGCCAGCAGCCAAGGGGAGTCAGGGGATGAAAAACTGTTTTTT.

The rearrangement links TRBV9 to TRBJ1-2, with D possibly matching TRBD1 (5 bases). The germline V gene has CDR1 SGDLS and CDR2 YYNGEE. V lost 2 bases and J 3 bases, leaving 14 bases between the germline ends. The CDR3 contains 15 residues. CDR3: CASSVEGHSDYGYTF. In DNA, the CDR3 is TGTGCCAGCAGCGTGGAAGGACACTCCGACTATGGCTACACCTTC.